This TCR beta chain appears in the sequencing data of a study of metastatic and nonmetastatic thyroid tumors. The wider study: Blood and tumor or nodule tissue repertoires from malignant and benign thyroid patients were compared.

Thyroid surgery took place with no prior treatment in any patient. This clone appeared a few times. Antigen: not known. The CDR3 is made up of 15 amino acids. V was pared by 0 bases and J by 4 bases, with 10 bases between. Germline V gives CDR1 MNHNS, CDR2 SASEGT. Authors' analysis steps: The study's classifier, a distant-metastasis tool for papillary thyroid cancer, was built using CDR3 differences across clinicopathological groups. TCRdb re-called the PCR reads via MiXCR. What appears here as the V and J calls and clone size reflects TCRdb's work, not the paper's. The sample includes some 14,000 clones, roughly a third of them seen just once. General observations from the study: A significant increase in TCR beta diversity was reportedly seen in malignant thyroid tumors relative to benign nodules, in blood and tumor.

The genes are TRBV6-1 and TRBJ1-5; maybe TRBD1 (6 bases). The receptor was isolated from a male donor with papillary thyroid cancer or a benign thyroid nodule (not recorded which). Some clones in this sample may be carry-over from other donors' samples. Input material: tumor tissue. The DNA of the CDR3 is TGTGCCAGCAGTGAAGCAGGACAGCAGAATCAGCCCCAGCATTTT. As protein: CASSEAGQQNQPQHF.